This T cell receptor (beta chain) comes out of a study of blood T cells in healthy people across ages. Whole-study context: Template switching retrieved approximately one barcoded beta molecule for each two T cells.

Combining a sample-barcoded 5' primer with a J-beta primer mix, a second PCR ran for about 7 to 11 cycles. TCRdb recomputed calls from the 5' RACE reads with MiXCR, one row per CDR3 protein. The sample has 1.5 million to 2 million distinct CDR3 sequences, approximately 50% seen once. Note on this clonotype: What it binds is not known.

Study-wide points: Any changes in expanded clonotypes were possibly confounded, as donor CMV status remained unknown. Age showed a roughly linear inverse relationship with TCR beta diversity per million T cells.

A minimum of 6 micrograms of total RNA was extracted per sample. The CDR3 is 13 residues long. Germline CDR1 and CDR2: SNHLY and FYNNEI. V shed 4 bases and J shed 8 bases, with 14 bases lying between them. Sequenced: blood. The source of this sequence is a woman between 35 and 50 years old in good health. The gene calls are TRBV2 and TRBJ1-2, with a possible D match to TRBD1 (5 bases). The CDR3 region has the DNA TGTGCCAGCAGTGGTGGTGAGGGGAACGGCTACACCTTC. Protein: CASSGGEGNGYTF. The full variable domain, with the rest looked up from reference TRBV2 and TRBJ1-2, is EPEVTQTPSHQVTQMGQEVILRCVPISNHLYFYWYRQILGQKVEFLVSFYNNEISEKSEIFDDQFSVERPDGSNFTLKIRSTKLEDSAMYFCASSGGEGNGYTFGSGTRLTVV.